This entry is about one T cell receptor (beta chain). Only in-frame clones appear in the TCRdb table, and some are missing; sequencing was by immunoSEQ multiplex PCR. The sample holds 35,000 to 45,000 clones, roughly 85% seen once. V dropped 0 bases and J dropped 1; count of bases not matched to a gene: 14. Germline loops: CDR1 LGHDT, CDR2 YNNKEL (reference sequence). The CDR3 consists of 22 residues. The record originates from a study of blood T cell repertoires in COVID-19. Study details: COVID-19 samples collected from the United States, Italy and Spain covered acute and convalescent phases.

The source material was peripheral blood. This sequence originates from a human donor in a cohort sampled during active COVID-19. The chain carries TRBV3-1 (or the pseudogene TRBV3-2) and TRBJ2-1, with 14 positions matching TRBD2. In DNA, the CDR3 is TGTGCCAGCAGCCAAGAACCCCGACTAGCGGGAGGGCCTATAGAATCCTACAATGAGCAGTTCTTC. Translation: CASSQEPRLAGGPIESYNEQFF.